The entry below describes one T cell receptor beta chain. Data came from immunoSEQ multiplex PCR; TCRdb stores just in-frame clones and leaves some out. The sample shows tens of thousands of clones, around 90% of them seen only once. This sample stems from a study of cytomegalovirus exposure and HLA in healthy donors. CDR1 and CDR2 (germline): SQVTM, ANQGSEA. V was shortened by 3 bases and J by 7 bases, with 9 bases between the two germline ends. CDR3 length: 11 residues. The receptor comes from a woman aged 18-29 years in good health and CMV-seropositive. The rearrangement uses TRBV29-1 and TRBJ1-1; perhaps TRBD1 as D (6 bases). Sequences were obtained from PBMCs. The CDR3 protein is CSVDRGDEAFF. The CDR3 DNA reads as TGCAGCGTTGACAGGGGCGATGAAGCTTTCTTT.